This record looks at one T cell receptor beta chain sequence and its context. Its antigen is unidentified. With a J-beta primer mix and a sample-barcoded 5' primer, a second PCR ran about 6 to 11 cycles. TCRdb re-called the 5' RACE reads through MiXCR, storing one row per CDR3 protein. The sample lists roughly 1.4 million distinct CDR3 sequences; roughly 59% were seen once. These data are taken from a study of blood T cells in healthy people across ages. Turning to the study itself: Every two T cells gave about one barcoded beta molecule via template switching.

CDR1 and CDR2 (germline): MGHRA, YSYEKL. This CDR3 is built from 15 residues. Trimming pared 4 bases from V and 5 bases from J, leaving 15 bases between. Regarding the study as a whole: Age showed a roughly linear inverse relationship with TCR beta diversity per million T cells.

The sample comprised blood. This chain joins TRBV4-1 and TRBJ1-5; D perhaps matches TRBD1 (5 bases). The clonotype originates from a young man in good health. The CDR3 spells CASSREPGLHQPQHF. The CDR3 region has the DNA TGCGCCAGCAGCCGAGAACCGGGACTCCATCAGCCCCAGCATTTT.